The text below deals with one TCR beta chain. Cells sorted as Tregs were CD4+, CD25+ and CD127-/low. TCRdb redid the calling of the 5' RACE reads with MiXCR, one entry per CDR3 protein. This table holds some 30,000 distinct CDR3 sequences, 25% to 30% found once. The clonotype comes from a female donor with breast cancer. Sequencing was carried out using tumor-infiltrating Tregs sorted from the breast tumor.

CDR3 DNA: TGTGCCTGGAGCCAAGGCCAGGGTCAGCCCCAGCATTTT. This gives the protein CAWSQGQGQPQHF. The V gene is TRBV30, the J gene TRBJ1-5; possible D gene TRBD1, 5 bases. V lost 3 bases and J 6 bases, leaving 12 bases between the germline ends. Germline lookup yields CDR1 GTSNPN and CDR2 SVGIG (reference sequence). This CDR3 spans 13 amino acids. The whole variable domain, filled in from reference TRBV30 and TRBJ1-5, reads SQTIHQWPATLVQPVGSPLSLECTVEGTSNPNLYWYRQAAGRGLQLLFYSVGIGQISSEVPQNLSASRPQDRQFILSSKKLLLSDSGFYLCAWSQGQGQPQHFGDGTRLSIL.